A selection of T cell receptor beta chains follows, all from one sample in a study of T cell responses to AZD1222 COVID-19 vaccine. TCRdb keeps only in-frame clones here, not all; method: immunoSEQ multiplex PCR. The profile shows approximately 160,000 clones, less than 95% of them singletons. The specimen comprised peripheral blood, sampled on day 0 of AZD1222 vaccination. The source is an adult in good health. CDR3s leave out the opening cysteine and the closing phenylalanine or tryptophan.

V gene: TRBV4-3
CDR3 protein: ASSQEDRSSGNTIY

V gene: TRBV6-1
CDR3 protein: ASSEAGGGYGYT

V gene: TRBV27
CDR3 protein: ASTRLGRGGEAF

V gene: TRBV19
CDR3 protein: ASSIPGDSYEQY

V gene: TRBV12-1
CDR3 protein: ASSFGEADLPSFSGNTIY

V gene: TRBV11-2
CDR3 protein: ASSLAGGRTDTQY

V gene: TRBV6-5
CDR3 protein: ASSPPSGEGYT

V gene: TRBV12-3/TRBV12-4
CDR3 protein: ASTPGNNEQF

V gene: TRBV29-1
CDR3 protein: SVGDGQGRIYGYT

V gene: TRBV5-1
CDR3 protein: ASSPEGRNTEAF

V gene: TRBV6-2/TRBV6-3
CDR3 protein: ASSIFSGGTNEQF

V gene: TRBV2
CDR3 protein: ASRGADPPGTQY

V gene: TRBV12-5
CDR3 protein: ASGPPVSVLNYGYT

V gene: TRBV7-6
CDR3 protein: ASSAELAGLGNEQF

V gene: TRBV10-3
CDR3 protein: AISAGLLGYT

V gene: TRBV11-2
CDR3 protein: ASSLGQGDEKLF

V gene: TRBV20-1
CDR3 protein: SASNGTLGKDTQY

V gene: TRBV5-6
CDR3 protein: ASSLGTGVNQPQH

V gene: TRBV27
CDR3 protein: ASSFQSNQPQH

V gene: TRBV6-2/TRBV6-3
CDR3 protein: ASSRPGQRWSPLH

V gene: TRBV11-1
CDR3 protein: ASSPGTGGAYGYT

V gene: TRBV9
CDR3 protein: ASSPNPTEQAEQY

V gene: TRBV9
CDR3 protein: ASSVTPAGGTDTQY

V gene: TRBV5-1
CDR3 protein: ASSPPRGSAGEAF

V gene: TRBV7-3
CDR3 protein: ASRAEGTDTQY

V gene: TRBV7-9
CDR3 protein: ASSTDRELDTQY

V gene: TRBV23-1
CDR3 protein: ASSQENRPPYNEQF